The 16 T cell receptor beta chains listed next were all sequenced from one sample in a study of T cells in Graves' hyperthyroidism and ophthalmopathy. The CDR3 regions of TCR beta were amplified from RNA transcripts. Using the HTBI primer set, a first-round RT-PCR was run on the TCR CDR3. TCRdb recomputed calls from the multiplex PCR reads with MiXCR, one row per CDR3 protein. The sample lists about 840,000 distinct CDR3 sequences; approximately 40% were seen once. What was sequenced was blood. Receptors were obtained from a man younger than 35 with Graves' hyperthyroidism.

This clonotype was counted between two and nine times. One end of the junction is discordant with germline, which a read error may explain. V and J are TRBV25-1 and TRBJ1-4; the D is unclear. Germline V CDR1 and CDR2: MGHDK, SYGVNS. The CDR3 runs to 14 residues. Here the CDR3 reads CTSSNWEANEKLFF. The CDR3 nucleotides are TGTACCAGCAGCAACTGGGAGGCTAATGAAAAACTGTTTTTT.

This clonotype occurred a few times. The chain has TRBV9 and TRBJ2-5; D gene uncertain. Germline V gives CDR1 SGDLS, CDR2 YYNGEE. This CDR3 is 14 amino acids long. V shed 1 base and J shed 2 bases, with 9 bases lying between them. CDR3 protein: CASSVSLEQETQYF. The CDR3 DNA sequence: TGTGCCAGCAGCGTATCCCTGGAACAAGAGACCCAGTACTTC.

This clonotype came up many times. This sequence joins TRBV2 and TRBJ1-6, with a weak D call TRBD1 (6 bases). This CDR3 comprises 14 residues. Trimming took 3 bases from V and 9 from J, leaving 12 bases between them. Germline CDR1 reads SNHLY; CDR2 reads FYNNEI. CDR3 sequence (DNA): TGTGCCAGCAGTGATAACAGGGCTAGTTCACCCCTCCACTTT. The encoded protein is CASSDNRASSPLHF.

This clonotype was counted ten times or more. V and J are TRBV29-1 and TRBJ1-1; D is perhaps TRBD1 (6 bases). Germline loops: CDR1 SQVTM, CDR2 ANQGSEA. Trimming removed 2 bases from V and 3 bases from J, with 10 bases in between. CDR3 length: 13 residues. The CDR3 loop reads CSVEYRVDTEAFF. The CDR3 coding sequence is TGCAGCGTTGAATACAGGGTCGACACTGAAGCTTTCTTT.

This chain links TRBV7-2 with TRBJ2-5; 9 positions match TRBD1. With V trimmed by 2 bases and J by 5 bases, 6 bases remained unmatched. The CDR3 is 15 residues long. Looked up from germline, CDR1 is SGHTA and CDR2 is FQGNSA. The CDR3: CASSLYLTGGETQYF. The DNA for the CDR3 is TGTGCCAGCAGCTTATATCTGACAGGGGGGGAGACCCAGTACTTC.

A remark on this clonotype: This may stem from a read error, because a much larger clone lies one nucleotide away. V is TRBV29-1 and J is TRBJ2-7; 9 bases map to TRBD1. CDR3 size: 13 residues. CDR1 and CDR2 (germline): SQVTM, ANQGSEA. Here the CDR3 DNA reads TGCAGCGTTCCCGGACAGGGGTCCTACGACCAGTACTTC. Protein: CSVPGQGSYDQYF.

This clonotype was counted between two and nine times. CDR3 bases: TGTGCCGTTCAGGGGAACACTGAAGCTTTCTTT. Translated, it gives CAVQGNTEAFF. The rearrangement joins TRBV10-3 to TRBJ1-1; weak D call: TRBD1 (5 bases). Germline-derived CDR1 and CDR2 are ENHRY and SYGVKD. The CDR3 extends over 11 amino acids. Trimming stripped 11 bases from V and 1 base from J, with 8 bases between.

This chain uses TRBV27 with TRBJ1-6, with 7 bases that match TRBD1. The CDR3 loop spans 15 amino acids. V trimming: 0 bases; J trimming: 7 bases; junction bases outside the gene matches: 3. Germline V gene sequence: CDR1 MNHEY, CDR2 SMNVEV (reference sequence). CDR3 DNA: TGTGCCAGCAGTTTATCGATACAGGGGAATTCACCCCTCCACTTT. This sequence encodes CASSLSIQGNSPLHF.

This clonotype has ten or more counts. The chain joins TRBV20-1 to TRBJ2-5; 7 nucleotides align to TRBD2. This CDR3 has 13 residues. The V segment lost 3 bases and the J segment 2 bases; nucleotides outside the gene matches: 3. The germline gives CDR1 DFQATT, CDR2 SNEGSKA (reference sequence). CDR3 nucleotides: TGCAGTGCTAGCGGGCGGGGGCAAGAGACCCAGTACTTC. Its protein product is CSASGRGQETQYF.

V usage is TRBV7-9 and J usage is TRBJ2-7; tentatively, D is TRBD2 (5 bases). Between the trimmed V and J ends, which lost 5 bases and 0 bases, there was a span of 14 bases. Germline V lookup: CDR1 SEHNR, CDR2 FQNEAQ (reference sequence). The CDR3 is 15 residues long. The CDR3 DNA is TGTGCCAGCAGCCTCGGGGTACCTAGCTCCTACGAGCAGTACTTC. Translating gives CASSLGVPSSYEQYF.

As to this clonotype: This sequence may be a read error, since a much larger clone differs from it by one base. This rearrangement joins TRBV7-8 to TRBJ2-5; 9 bases line up with TRBD2. The germline V gene encodes CDR1 SGHVS and CDR2 FQNEAQ. This CDR3 contains 15 residues. The CDR3 DNA reads TGTACCAGCAGCTCGCGGGAGGGCGATGAGGAGACCCAGTACTTC. This codes for CTSSSREGDEETQYF.

This chain connects TRBV28 to TRBJ1-5; the D is unclear. V was clipped by 9 bases and J by 0 bases, with 12 bases between them. There are 14 residues in the CDR3. Germline CDR1 is MDHEN and CDR2 is SYDVKM. CDR3 region: CASHDRDSNQPQHF. The DNA of the CDR3 is TGTGCCAGTCATGACCGGGATAGCAATCAGCCCCAGCATTTT.

The chain links TRBV10-3 to TRBJ2-7; D ambiguous. V dropped 6 bases and J dropped 0 bases, with 3 bases sitting between them. Looked up from germline, CDR1 is ENHRY and CDR2 is SYGVKD. This CDR3 is built from 11 residues. The CDR3 sequence is CAIRSSYEQYF. The DNA for the CDR3 is TGTGCCATCAGGAGCTCCTACGAGCAGTACTTC.

This clonotype has only one observation. The rearrangement uses TRBV19 and TRBJ2-2, with 8 bases identical to TRBD1. Germline V gene lookup returns CDR1 LNHDA and CDR2 SQIVND (reference sequence). This CDR3 is 15 amino acids long. The ends lost 9 bases at V and 1 base at J; junction bases unmatched: 7. CDR3 bases: TGTGCCAGCCATCGGACAGGGCAGAACACCGGGGAGCTGTTTTTT. Translating gives CASHRTGQNTGELFF.

The chain joins TRBV9 to TRBJ1-4, with a possible D match to TRBD1 (5 bases). The CDR3 is 12 amino acids. V lost 5 bases and J lost 8, with 10 bases in between. Germline V gene sequence: CDR1 SGDLS, CDR2 YYNGEE. The CDR3 spells CASRRGAEKLFF. DNA for the CDR3: TGTGCCAGCAGGAGGGGCGCGGAAAAACTGTTTTTT.

This clonotype was found many times. V gene TRBV5-1 combines with J gene TRBJ1-5, with 9 nucleotides matching TRBD1. The germline gives CDR1 SGHRS, CDR2 YFSETQ. V was pared by 4 bases and J by 5 bases, with 4 bases of the junction left unmatched. This CDR3 spans 14 amino acids. The DNA for the CDR3 is TGCGCCAGCAGCCCGGACAGGGGTGATCAGCCCCAGCATTTT. Amino acid sequence: CASSPDRGDQPQHF.